This T cell receptor (beta chain) was identified in a study of TIL therapy for anti-PD-1-resistant metastatic lung cancer. Study context: Median tumor PD-L1 proportion score was roughly 5.9%. By whole-exome sequencing, median non-synonymous tumor mutation burden was around 1.5 mutations per megabase.

CDR1 is SGHRS, CDR2 YFSETQ, per germline. V was pared by 1 base and J by 4 bases, with 12 bases between. This CDR3 region has 15 residues. Time point indicated: pre-treatment sample, taken before nivolumab and TIL therapy. This was the immunoSEQ v3 assay. Survey-level samples got approximately 1.8 million read pairs; deep-level samples got roughly 5-6 million. Generated by immunoSEQ multiplex PCR, the TCRdb table keeps only in-frame clones and is missing some. Of just under 60,000 clones detected, 69% appear once; the ten largest clones hold approximately 7%. V gene TRBV5-1 combines with J gene TRBJ1-3; D is unresolved. The sample consisted of blood, taken at baseline. The sequence derives from a person aged 25-85 years with non-small cell lung cancer. The CDR3 loop is CASSLLPGSGNTIYF. For the CDR3, the DNA is TGCGCCAGCAGCTTGCTCCCGGGTTCGGGAAACACCATATATTTT.